A single sample is the source of the 25 T cell receptor beta chains below, sequenced in a study of T cell changes during pregnancy in multiple sclerosis. Method: immunoSEQ multiplex PCR; TCRdb's copy keeps in-frame clones and lacks some. The data show roughly 45,000 clones, with roughly 94% seen just once and 5.5% to 7% held by the top ten. This sample comprised CD8+ T cells from peripheral blood mononuclear cells, obtained in the first trimester of pregnancy. The source of these receptors is a female donor with multiple sclerosis, enrolled in a pregnancy study.

The chain has TRBV5-6 and TRBJ1-1, with a possible D match to TRBD1 (5 bases). V lost 0 bases to trimming and J lost 4 bases, with 13 bases between them. This CDR3 is 15 amino acids long. The germline CDR1 and CDR2 sequences are SGHDT and YYEEEE. DNA for the CDR3: TGTGCCAGCAGCTTGGCCTCAGGGTTTTCCACTGAAGCTTTCTTT. This codes for CASSLASGFSTEAFF.

This clone was observed once. The genes are TRBV28 and TRBJ1-5; D uncertain. This CDR3 region has 15 residues. Per the germline V gene, CDR1 is MDHEN and CDR2 is SYDVKM. The V end lost 6 bases, the J end lost 6 bases, and 18 bases lay between the germline ends. CDR3 sequence: CASRTAGPRGQPQHF. The CDR3 coding sequence is TGTGCCAGCAGGACCGCCGGTCCGCGCGGTCAGCCCCAGCATTTT.

The V gene is TRBV4-1, the J gene TRBJ2-7, with unresolved D. The CDR3 sequence is 17 residues long. V shed 0 bases and J shed 0 bases, with 15 bases lying between them. Germline loops: CDR1 MGHRA, CDR2 YSYEKL. CDR3 region: CASSQESALHSSYEQYF. The CDR3 bases are TGCGCCAGCAGCCAAGAGAGTGCGTTGCACAGCTCCTACGAGCAGTACTTC.

The chain has TRBV6-5 and TRBJ2-2, with D perhaps matching TRBD2 (6 bases). Trimming left V 5 bases short and J 6 bases short, with 10 bases between. The CDR3 length is 13 residues. Germline-derived CDR1 and CDR2 are MNHEY and SVGAGI. The CDR3: CASSPAGPGELFF. In DNA form, the CDR3 reads TGTGCCAGCAGTCCGGCGGGGCCCGGGGAGCTGTTTTTT.

This sequence joins TRBV27 and TRBJ2-2, with D perhaps TRBD2 (6 bases). The CDR3 loop spans 15 amino acids. Per the germline V gene, CDR1 is MNHEY and CDR2 is SMNVEV (reference sequence). The V and J ends lost 2 bases and 6 bases respectively, with 13 bases between them. The CDR3 spells CASSLNPGSPGELFF. CDR3 in DNA: TGTGCCAGCAGTTTAAATCCCGGGAGTCCCGGGGAGCTGTTTTTT.

This rearrangement joins TRBV5-8 to TRBJ2-1; a weak D match, TRBD1 (7 bases). Per the germline V gene, CDR1 is SGHTS and CDR2 is YDEGEE. The ends were cut back, 9 bases at V and 3 bases at J, with 16 bases in the middle. This CDR3 contains 14 residues. CDR3 residues: CANTPGGGYNEQFF. Here the CDR3 DNA reads TGTGCCAACACCCCAGGGGGAGGCTACAATGAGCAGTTCTTC.

The chain joins TRBV4-1 to TRBJ2-1; 14 bases line up with TRBD2. This CDR3 comprises 19 residues. V was clipped by 2 bases and J by 5 bases; unmatched bases: 11. Germline CDR1 is MGHRA and CDR2 is YSYEKL. DNA for the CDR3: TGCGCCAGCAGCCAACTAGCCGGGACTAGCGGGAGTAGGGACAATGAGCAGTTCTTC. Translation gives CASSQLAGTSGSRDNEQFF.

The chain joins TRBV27 to TRBJ1-1; D uncertain. Looked up from germline, CDR1 is MNHEY and CDR2 is SMNVEV (reference sequence). The CDR3 totals 13 residues. V lost 3 bases, J lost 0 bases, and 5 bases lay in between. Written as DNA, the CDR3 is TGTGCCAGCAGTTTGTATGTGAACACTGAAGCTTTCTTT. Translating gives CASSLYVNTEAFF.

Only one count was recorded for this clone. The rearrangement links TRBV5-4 to TRBJ2-7; 7 bases agree with TRBD1. V shed 3 bases and J 0 bases; nucleotides not matched to a gene: 3. Germline-derived CDR1 and CDR2 are SGHNT and YYREEE (reference sequence). This CDR3 region has 14 residues. In nucleotides, the CDR3 is TGTGCCAGCAGCTACCGGGACAGCTCCTACGAGCAGTACTTC. This gives the protein CASSYRDSSYEQYF.

This clone was seen a single time. This chain connects TRBV4-2 to TRBJ2-1, with D perhaps matching TRBD2 (5 bases). There are 16 residues in the CDR3. Germline lookup yields CDR1 LGHNA and CDR2 YNFKEQ. Trimming removed 1 base at V and 0 bases at J, with 10 bases between. The CDR3 DNA is TGTGCCAGCAGCCAAGCAAGCGGAAACTCCTACAATGAGCAGTTCTTC. As protein: CASSQASGNSYNEQFF.

The chain carries TRBV19 and TRBJ2-1; 7 nucleotides align to TRBD2. This CDR3 comprises 16 residues. V lost 3 bases, J lost 4 bases, and 9 bases stayed unmatched. Germline CDR1 and CDR2: LNHDA and SQIVND (reference sequence). The CDR3 region is CASSMGGSKGYNEQFF. The CDR3 DNA reads TGTGCCAGTAGTATGGGCGGGAGTAAGGGTTACAATGAGCAGTTCTTC.

The J gene is TRBJ1-2, the V gene TRBV4-3, with TRBD1 matching 7 bases. Germline assignment: CDR1 LGHNA and CDR2 YSLEER. Germline trimming cut 0 bases from V and 3 bases from J; bases unmatched to any gene: 7. The CDR3 has 16 amino acids. The CDR3 DNA is TGCGCCAGCAGCCAAGATGAGACAGGGATAGACTATGGCTACACCTTC. The encoded protein is CASSQDETGIDYGYTF.

CDR3 sequence: CASSWDRGNYNEQFF. CDR3 nucleotide sequence: TGTGCCAGCAGTTGGGACAGGGGGAACTACAATGAGCAGTTCTTC. The V call is TRBV11-3, the J call TRBJ2-1; 11 bases fit TRBD1. V shed 6 bases, J shed 3 bases, and the junction held 4 bases outside the gene matches. The length of the CDR3 is 15 residues. In germline, CDR1 is SGHNT, CDR2 YENEEA.

The chain carries TRBV27 and TRBJ2-7, with 7 bases that match TRBD1. This CDR3 is built from 13 residues. Unmatched junction bases numbered 1, after V lost 3 bases and J lost 2 bases. Germline loops: CDR1 MNHEY, CDR2 SMNVEV (reference sequence). The CDR3 region has the DNA TGTGCCAGCAGTTTCGGGACAGCCTACGAGCAGTACTTC. It codes for CASSFGTAYEQYF.

This rearrangement joins TRBV27 to TRBJ2-7; D is perhaps TRBD2 (7 bases). This CDR3 is built from 13 residues. CDR1 is MNHEY and CDR2 is SMNVEV in the germline V gene (reference sequence). The V end lost 7 bases, the J end lost 2 bases, and 12 bases lay between the germline ends. CDR3 in amino acids: CASNGGGPYEQYF. As DNA, the CDR3 is TGTGCCAGCAATGGGGGGGGCCCCTACGAGCAGTACTTC.

The chain carries TRBV27 and TRBJ2-1; TRBD2 is a possible D gene (6 bases). The germline gives CDR1 MNHEY, CDR2 SMNVEV (reference sequence). This CDR3 region has 13 residues. Trimming left V 2 bases short and J 6 bases short, with 8 bases between. The CDR3 coding sequence is TGTGCCAGCAGTTTAGCGGGGCTCAATGAGCAGTTCTTC. Its protein is CASSLAGLNEQFF.

This chain links TRBV15 with TRBJ1-2; no definite D call. Trimming removed 1 base from V and 8 bases from J, with 11 bases in between. The germline V gene has CDR1 LNHNV and CDR2 YYDKDF (reference sequence). This CDR3 region has 13 residues. The CDR3 nucleotides are TGTGCCACCAGCAGAGCAGGAGGGATGGGCTACACCTTC. This gives the protein CATSRAGGMGYTF.

This clone has just one count. This CDR3 reads CASSFRGSSETQYF. The CDR3 DNA is TGTGCCAGCAGTTTTCGCGGGAGCAGTGAGACCCAGTACTTC. The J gene is TRBJ2-5, the V gene TRBV28, with 7 positions matching TRBD2. Germline CDR1 reads MDHEN; CDR2 reads SYDVKM. Losses at the gene ends were 3 bases for V and 5 bases for J; bases not matched to a gene: 6. This CDR3 has 14 residues.

The chain carries TRBV7-3 and TRBJ1-1; perhaps TRBD1 as D (5 bases). This CDR3 has 14 residues. CDR1 and CDR2 from the germline V gene are SGHTA and FQGTGA. V shed 2 bases and J shed 1 base, with 8 bases lying between them. The DNA of the CDR3 is TGTGCCAGCAGCTTAGTGGGGGGGAACACTGAAGCTTTCTTT. Its protein is CASSLVGGNTEAFF.

The chain uses TRBV9 and TRBJ2-1, with a tentative D call TRBD2 (5 bases). Germline CDR1 is SGDLS and CDR2 is YYNGEE. CDR3 length: 15 amino acids. Between the trimmed V and J ends, which lost 0 bases and 4 bases, there was a span of 11 bases. The DNA for the CDR3 is TGTGCCAGCAGCGTAGGACTAACTAATTACAATGAGCAGTTCTTC. Translated, it gives CASSVGLTNYNEQFF.

J is TRBJ2-2 and V is TRBV11-2; D gene ambiguous. The CDR3 sequence is 13 residues long. Per the germline V gene, CDR1 is SGHAT and CDR2 is FQNNGV. Trimming cost V 1 base and J 4 bases, with 4 bases left between them. The CDR3 DNA is TGTGCCAGCAGCTTAGTGGCCACCGGGGAGCTGTTTTTT. Translating it yields CASSLVATGELFF.

The CDR3 region has the DNA TGTGCCAGCAGTGCCCTAGCGGGAGGCGACCAAGAGACCCAGTACTTC. It translates to CASSALAGGDQETQYF. V and J are TRBV6-1 and TRBJ2-5; 11 bases agree with TRBD2. Germline CDR1 reads MNHNS; CDR2 reads SASEGT. The CDR3 consists of 16 residues. Trimming removed 4 bases from V and 0 bases from J; junction bases left unmatched: 4.

The CDR3: CASSIAGGTYEQYF. DNA of the CDR3: TGTGCCAGTAGTATAGCGGGAGGTACCTACGAGCAGTACTTC. V usage is TRBV19 and J usage is TRBJ2-7; 7 bases are a match to TRBD2. The CDR3 has 14 residues. Unmatched junction bases numbered 2, after V lost 1 base and J lost 2 bases. CDR1 is LNHDA, CDR2 SQIVND, per germline (reference sequence).

The V gene is TRBV29-1, the J gene TRBJ1-2; 8 positions agree with TRBD1. With V trimmed by 4 bases and J by 0 bases, 1 base remained unmatched. The CDR3 spans 13 residues. Germline V gene lookup returns CDR1 SQVTM and CDR2 ANQGSEA. For the CDR3, the DNA is TGCAGCGTTGCGGACAGGGCTAACTATGGCTACACCTTC. This sequence encodes CSVADRANYGYTF.

This sequence joins TRBV6-5 and TRBJ2-5; maybe TRBD2 (5 bases). Per germline, CDR1 MNHEY and CDR2 SVGAGI. CDR3 size: 15 residues. Trimming stripped 4 bases from V and 5 bases from J, with 17 bases between. CDR3 sequence: CASSSDRESRETQYF. For the CDR3, the DNA is TGTGCCAGCAGTTCTGACCGGGAATCAAGGGAGACCCAGTACTTC.